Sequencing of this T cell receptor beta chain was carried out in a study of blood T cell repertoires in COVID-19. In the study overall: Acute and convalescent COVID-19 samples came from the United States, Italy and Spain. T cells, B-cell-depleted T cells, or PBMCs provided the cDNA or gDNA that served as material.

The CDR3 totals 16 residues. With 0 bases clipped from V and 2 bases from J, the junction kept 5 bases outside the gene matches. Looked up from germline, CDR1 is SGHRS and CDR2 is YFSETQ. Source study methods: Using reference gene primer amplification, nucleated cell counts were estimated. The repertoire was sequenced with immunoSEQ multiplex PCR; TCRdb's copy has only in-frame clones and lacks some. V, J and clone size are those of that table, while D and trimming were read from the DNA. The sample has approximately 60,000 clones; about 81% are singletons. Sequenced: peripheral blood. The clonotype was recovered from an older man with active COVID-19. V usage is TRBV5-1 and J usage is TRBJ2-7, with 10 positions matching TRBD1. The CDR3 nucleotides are TGCGCCAGCAGCTTGGCCCCCGGGACAGGGGCCTACGAGCAGTACTTC. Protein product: CASSLAPGTGAYEQYF.